Below are 2 T cell receptor beta chains sequenced from a single sample in a study of blood T cell repertoires in COVID-19. Only in-frame clones appear in the TCRdb table, and some are missing; sequencing was by immunoSEQ multiplex PCR. The sample gives roughly 200,000 clones, roughly 89% of which show up once; approximately 2.5% is in the top ten. The material sequenced was PBMCs or T cells enriched from blood (not recorded which). These receptors were taken from a woman aged 40 to 50 with acute COVID-19.

CDR3 amino acids: CAWSALGQGGEKLFF. The DNA for the CDR3 is TGTGCCTGGAGTGCCCTGGGACAGGGAGGGGAAAAACTGTTTTTT. The gene calls are TRBV30 and TRBJ1-4, with 9 bases matching TRBD1. The V and J ends lost 1 base and 8 bases, in that order; junction bases with no gene match: 8. The germline V gene encodes CDR1 GTSNPN and CDR2 SVGIG (reference sequence). The CDR3 loop spans 15 amino acids.

J is TRBJ1-1 and V is TRBV5-1; D is possibly TRBD1 (5 bases). The germline gives CDR1 SGHRS, CDR2 YFSETQ. Between the trimmed V and J ends, which lost 1 base and 0 bases, there was a span of 13 bases. CDR3 length: 16 residues. The CDR3 loop reads CASSLQGNVMNTEAFF. CDR3 in DNA: TGCGCCAGCAGCTTGCAGGGAAATGTCATGAACACTGAAGCTTTCTTT.